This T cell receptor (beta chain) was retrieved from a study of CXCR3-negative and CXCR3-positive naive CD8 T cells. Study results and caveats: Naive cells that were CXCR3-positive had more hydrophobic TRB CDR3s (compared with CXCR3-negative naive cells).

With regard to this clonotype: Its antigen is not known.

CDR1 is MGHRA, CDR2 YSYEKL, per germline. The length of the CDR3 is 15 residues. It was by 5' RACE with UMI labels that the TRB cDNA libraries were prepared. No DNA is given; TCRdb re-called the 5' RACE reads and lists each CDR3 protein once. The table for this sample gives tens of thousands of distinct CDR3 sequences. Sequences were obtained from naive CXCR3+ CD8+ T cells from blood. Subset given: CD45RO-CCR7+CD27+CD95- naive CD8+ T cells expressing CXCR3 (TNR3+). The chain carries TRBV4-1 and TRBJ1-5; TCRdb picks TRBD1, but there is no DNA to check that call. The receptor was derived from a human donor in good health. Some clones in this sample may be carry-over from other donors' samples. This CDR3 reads CASSQVRGGNQPQHF.